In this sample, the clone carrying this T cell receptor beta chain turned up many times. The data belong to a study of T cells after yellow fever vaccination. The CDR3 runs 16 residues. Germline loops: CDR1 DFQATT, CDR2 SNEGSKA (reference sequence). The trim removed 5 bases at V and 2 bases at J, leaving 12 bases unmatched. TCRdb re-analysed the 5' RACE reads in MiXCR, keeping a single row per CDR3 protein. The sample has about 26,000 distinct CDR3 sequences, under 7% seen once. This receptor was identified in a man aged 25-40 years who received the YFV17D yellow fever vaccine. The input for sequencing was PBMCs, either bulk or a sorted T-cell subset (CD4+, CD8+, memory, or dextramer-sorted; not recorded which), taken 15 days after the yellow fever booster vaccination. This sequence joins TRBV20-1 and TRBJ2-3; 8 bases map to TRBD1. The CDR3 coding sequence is TGCAGTGCTGAACCGGGACAGGCAACCACCACAGATACGCAGTATTTT. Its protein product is CSAEPGQATTTDTQYF.